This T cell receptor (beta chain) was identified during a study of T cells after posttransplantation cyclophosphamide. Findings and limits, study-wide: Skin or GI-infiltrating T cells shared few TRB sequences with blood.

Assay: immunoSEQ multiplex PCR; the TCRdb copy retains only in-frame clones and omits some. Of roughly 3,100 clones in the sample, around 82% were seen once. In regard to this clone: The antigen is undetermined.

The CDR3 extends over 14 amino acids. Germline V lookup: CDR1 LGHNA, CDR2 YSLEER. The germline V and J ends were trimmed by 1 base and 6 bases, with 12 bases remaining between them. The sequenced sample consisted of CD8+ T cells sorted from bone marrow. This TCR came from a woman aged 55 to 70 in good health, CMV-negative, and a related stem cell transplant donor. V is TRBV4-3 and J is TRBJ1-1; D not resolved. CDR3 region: CASSQVPRLPEAFF. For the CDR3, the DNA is TGCGCCAGCAGCCAAGTCCCCAGGCTCCCTGAAGCTTTCTTT.